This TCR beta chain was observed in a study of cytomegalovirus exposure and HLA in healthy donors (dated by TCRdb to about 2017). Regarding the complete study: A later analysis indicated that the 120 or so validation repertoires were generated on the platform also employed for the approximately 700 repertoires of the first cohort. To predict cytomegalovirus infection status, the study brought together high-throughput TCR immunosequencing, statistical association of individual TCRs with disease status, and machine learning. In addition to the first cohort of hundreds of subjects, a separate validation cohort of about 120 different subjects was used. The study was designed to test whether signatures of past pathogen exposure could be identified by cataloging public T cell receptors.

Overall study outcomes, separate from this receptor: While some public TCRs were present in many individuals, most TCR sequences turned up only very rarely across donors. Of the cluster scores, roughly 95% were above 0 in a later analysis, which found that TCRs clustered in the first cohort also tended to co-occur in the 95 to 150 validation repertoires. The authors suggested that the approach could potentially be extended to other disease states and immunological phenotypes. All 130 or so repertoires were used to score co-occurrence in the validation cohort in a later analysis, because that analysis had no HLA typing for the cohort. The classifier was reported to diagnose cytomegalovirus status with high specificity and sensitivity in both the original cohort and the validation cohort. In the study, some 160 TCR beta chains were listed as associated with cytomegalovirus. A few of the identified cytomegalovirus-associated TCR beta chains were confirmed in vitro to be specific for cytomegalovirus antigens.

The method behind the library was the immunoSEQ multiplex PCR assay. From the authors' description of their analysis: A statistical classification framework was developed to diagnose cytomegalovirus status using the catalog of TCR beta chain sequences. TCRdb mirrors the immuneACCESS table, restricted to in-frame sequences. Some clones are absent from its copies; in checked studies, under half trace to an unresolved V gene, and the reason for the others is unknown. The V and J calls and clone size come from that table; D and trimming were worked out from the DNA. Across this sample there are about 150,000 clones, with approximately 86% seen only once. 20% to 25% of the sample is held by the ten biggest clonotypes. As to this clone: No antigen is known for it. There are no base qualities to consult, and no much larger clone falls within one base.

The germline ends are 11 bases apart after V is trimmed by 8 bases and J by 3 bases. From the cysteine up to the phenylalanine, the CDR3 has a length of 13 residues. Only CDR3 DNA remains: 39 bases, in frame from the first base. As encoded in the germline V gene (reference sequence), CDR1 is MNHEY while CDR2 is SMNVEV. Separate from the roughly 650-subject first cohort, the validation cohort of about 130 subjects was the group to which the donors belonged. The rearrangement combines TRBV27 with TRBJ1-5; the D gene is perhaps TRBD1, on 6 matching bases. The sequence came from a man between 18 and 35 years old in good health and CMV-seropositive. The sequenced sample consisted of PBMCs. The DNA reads TGTGCCAGCGGGGGGGCGAACAATCAGCCCCAGCATTTT. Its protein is CASGGANNQPQHF.